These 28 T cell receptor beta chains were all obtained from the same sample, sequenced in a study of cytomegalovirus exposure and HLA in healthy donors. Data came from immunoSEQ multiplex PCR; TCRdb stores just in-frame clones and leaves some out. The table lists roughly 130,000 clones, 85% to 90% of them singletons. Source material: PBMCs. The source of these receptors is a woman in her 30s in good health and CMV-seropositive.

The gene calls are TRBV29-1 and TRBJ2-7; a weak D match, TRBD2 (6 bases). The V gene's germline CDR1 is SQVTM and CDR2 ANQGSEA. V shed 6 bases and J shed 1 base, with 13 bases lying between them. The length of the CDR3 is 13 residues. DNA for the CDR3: TGCAGCGTGGGACCCGGGGGTTCCTACGAGCAGTACTTC. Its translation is CSVGPGGSYEQYF.

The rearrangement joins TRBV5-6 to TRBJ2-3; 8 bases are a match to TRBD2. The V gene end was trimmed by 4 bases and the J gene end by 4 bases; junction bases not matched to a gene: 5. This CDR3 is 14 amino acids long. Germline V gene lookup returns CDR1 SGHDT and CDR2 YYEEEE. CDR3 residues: CASSRGGLADTQYF. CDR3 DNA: TGTGCCAGCAGCCGGGGGGGCCTCGCAGATACGCAGTATTTT.

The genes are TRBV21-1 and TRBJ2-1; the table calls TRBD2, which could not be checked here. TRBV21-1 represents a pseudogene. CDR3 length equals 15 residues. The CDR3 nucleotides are TGTGCCACCCCAGGTCGACTAGCGGATTACAATGAGCAGTTCTTC. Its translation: CATPGRLADYNEQFF.

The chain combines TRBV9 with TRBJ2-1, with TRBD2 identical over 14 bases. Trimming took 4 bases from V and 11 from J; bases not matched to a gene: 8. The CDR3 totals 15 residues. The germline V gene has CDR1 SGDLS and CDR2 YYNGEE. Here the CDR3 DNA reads TGTGCCAGCAGCCTCTTGACTAGCGGGAGGGCCCAGCAGTTCTTC. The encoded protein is CASSLLTSGRAQQFF.

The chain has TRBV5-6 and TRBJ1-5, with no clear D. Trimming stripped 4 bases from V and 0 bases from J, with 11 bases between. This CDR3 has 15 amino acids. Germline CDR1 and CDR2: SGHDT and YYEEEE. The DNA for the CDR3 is TGTGCCAGCAGCACTGGACTGCTTAGCAATCAGCCCCAGCATTTT. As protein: CASSTGLLSNQPQHF.

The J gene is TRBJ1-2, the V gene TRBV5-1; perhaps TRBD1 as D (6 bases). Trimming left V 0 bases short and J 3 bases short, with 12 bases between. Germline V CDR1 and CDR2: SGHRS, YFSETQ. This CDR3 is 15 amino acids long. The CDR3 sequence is CASSLVGGSDYGYTF. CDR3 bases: TGCGCCAGCAGCTTGGTTGGGGGCTCGGACTATGGCTACACCTTC.

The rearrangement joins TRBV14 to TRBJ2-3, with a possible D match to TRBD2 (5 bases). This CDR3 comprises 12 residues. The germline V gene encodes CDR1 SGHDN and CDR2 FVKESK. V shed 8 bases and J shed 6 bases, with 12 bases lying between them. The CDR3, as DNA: TGTGCCAGCGCGGGCCGGGCGGATACGCAGTATTTT. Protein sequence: CASAGRADTQYF.

Here the CDR3 DNA reads TGTGCCAGCATTAGGGGACTAGCGGGAGAGGGTCCCATCAATGAGCAGTTCTTC. It encodes CASIRGLAGEGPINEQFF. The gene calls are TRBV5-6 and TRBJ2-1, with 14 nucleotides matching TRBD2. Trimming at V came to 6 bases and at J to 6 bases, leaving 14 bases not matched to a gene. The length of the CDR3 is 18 residues. Looked up from germline, CDR1 is SGHDT and CDR2 is YYEEEE.

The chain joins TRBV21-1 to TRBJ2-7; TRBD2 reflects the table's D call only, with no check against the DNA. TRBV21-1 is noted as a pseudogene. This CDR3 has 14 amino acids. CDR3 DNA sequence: TGTGCCAGCAGCAGTTCGGTACCGGAGTCCGAGCAGTACTTC. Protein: CASSSSVPESEQYF.

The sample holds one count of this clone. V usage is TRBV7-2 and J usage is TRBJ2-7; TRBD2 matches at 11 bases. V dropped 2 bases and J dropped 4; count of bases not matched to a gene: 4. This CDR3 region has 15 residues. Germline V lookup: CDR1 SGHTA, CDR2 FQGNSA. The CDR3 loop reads CASSLMGTSGYEQYF. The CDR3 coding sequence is TGTGCCAGCAGCTTAATGGGGACTAGCGGATACGAGCAGTACTTC.

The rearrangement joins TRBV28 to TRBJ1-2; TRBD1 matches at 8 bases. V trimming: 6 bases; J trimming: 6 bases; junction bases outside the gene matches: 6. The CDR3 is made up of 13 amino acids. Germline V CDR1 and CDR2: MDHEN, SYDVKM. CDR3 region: CASRWTGTNGYTF. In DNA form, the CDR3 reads TGTGCCAGCAGATGGACAGGGACGAATGGCTACACCTTC.

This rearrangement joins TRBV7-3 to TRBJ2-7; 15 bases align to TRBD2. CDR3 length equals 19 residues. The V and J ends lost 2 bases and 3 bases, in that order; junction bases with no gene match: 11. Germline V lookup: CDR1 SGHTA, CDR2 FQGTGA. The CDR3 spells CASSLSRGLAGGVGYEQYF. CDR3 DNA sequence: TGTGCCAGCAGCTTATCTCGGGGACTAGCGGGAGGCGTAGGCTACGAGCAGTACTTC.

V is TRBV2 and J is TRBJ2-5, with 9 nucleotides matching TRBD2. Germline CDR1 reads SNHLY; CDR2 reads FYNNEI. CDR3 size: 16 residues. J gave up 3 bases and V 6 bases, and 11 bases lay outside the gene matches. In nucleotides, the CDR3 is TGTGCCAGCAGGGTCCGCGGGGGGGCCCTAAAAGAGACCCAGTACTTC. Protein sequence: CASRVRGGALKETQYF.

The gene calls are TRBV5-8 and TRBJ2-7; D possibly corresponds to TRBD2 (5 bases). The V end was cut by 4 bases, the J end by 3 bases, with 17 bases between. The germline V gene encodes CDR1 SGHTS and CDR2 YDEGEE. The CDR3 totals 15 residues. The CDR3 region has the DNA TGTGCCAGCAGCCCCCTAGCCGAGATCTTCTACGAGCAGTACTTC. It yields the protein CASSPLAEIFYEQYF.

CDR3 DNA sequence: TGTGCCAGCAGTTACTCGGGCAGGGCTGGGGATACGCAGTATTTT. Its translation is CASSYSGRAGDTQYF. V usage is TRBV6-5 and J usage is TRBJ2-3; TRBD1 might be the D (5 bases). The V gene lost 0 bases and the J gene lost 6 bases, with 13 bases spanning the gap. The CDR3 totals 15 residues. The germline CDR1 and CDR2 sequences are MNHEY and SVGAGI.

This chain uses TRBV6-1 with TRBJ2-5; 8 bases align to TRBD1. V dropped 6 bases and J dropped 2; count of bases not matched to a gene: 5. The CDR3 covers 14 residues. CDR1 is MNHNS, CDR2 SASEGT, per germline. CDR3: CASSVQGGQETQYF. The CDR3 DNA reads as TGTGCCAGCAGCGTACAGGGGGGACAAGAGACCCAGTACTTC.

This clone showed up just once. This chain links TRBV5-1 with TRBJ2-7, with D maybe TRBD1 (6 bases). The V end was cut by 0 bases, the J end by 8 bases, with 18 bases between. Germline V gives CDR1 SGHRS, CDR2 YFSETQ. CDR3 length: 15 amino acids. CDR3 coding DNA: TGCGCCAGCAGCTTGGAATCGAGAGGCAGGGACAAGCAGTACTTC. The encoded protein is CASSLESRGRDKQYF.

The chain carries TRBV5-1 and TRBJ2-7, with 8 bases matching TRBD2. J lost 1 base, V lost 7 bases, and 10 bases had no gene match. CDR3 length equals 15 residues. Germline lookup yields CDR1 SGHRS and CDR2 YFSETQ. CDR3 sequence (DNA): TGCGCCAGCTCATTGAGCGGGAGTGTGTCCTACGAGCAGTACTTC. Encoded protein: CASSLSGSVSYEQYF. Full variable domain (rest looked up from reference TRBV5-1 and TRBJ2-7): KAGVTQTPRYLIKTRGQQVTLSCSPISGHRSVSWYQQTPGQGLQFLFEYFSETQRNKGNFPGRFSGRQFSNSRSEMNVSTLELGDSALYLCASSLSGSVSYEQYFGPGTRLTVT.

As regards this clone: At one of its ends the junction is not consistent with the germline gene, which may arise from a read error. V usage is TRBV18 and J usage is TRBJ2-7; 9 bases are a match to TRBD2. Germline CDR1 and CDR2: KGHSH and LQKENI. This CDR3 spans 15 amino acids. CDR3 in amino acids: CASFRGTSYSNEQYF. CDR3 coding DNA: TGTGCCAGCTTTCGGGGGACTAGCTACTCCAACGAGCAGTACTTC.

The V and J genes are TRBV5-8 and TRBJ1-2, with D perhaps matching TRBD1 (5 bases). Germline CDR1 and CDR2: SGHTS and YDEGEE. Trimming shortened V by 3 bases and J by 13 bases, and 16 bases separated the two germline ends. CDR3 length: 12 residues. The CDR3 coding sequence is TGTGCCAGCAGCTGGGATCAGGGTGAACCCACCTTC. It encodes CASSWDQGEPTF.

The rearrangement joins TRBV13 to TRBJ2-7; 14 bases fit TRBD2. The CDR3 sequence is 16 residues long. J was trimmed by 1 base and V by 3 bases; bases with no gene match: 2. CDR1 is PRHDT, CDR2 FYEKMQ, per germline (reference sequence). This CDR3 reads CASSLGLAGVSYEQYF. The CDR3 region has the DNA TGTGCCAGCAGCTTGGGACTAGCGGGAGTTTCCTACGAGCAGTACTTC.

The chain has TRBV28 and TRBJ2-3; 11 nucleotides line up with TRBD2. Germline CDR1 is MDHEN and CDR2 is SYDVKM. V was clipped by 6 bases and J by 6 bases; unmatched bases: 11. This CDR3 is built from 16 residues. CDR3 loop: CASRSLAGGMADTQYF. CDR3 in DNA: TGTGCCAGCAGATCCTTAGCGGGGGGGATGGCGGATACGCAGTATTTT.

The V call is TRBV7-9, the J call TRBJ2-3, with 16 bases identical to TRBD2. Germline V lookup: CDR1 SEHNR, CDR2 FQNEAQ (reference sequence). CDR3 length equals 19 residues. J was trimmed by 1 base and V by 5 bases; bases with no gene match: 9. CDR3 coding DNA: TGTGCCAGCAGCCCGCTGGGACTAGCGGGAGGGCCAGGCACAGATACGCAGTATTTT. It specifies CASSPLGLAGGPGTDTQYF. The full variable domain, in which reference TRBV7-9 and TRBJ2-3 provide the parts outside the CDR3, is DTGVSQNPRHKITKRGQNVTFRCDPISEHNRLYWYRQTLGQGPEFLTYFQNEAQLEKSRLLSDRFSAERPKGSFSTLEIQRTEQGDSAMYLCASSPLGLAGGPGTDTQYFGPGTRLTVL.

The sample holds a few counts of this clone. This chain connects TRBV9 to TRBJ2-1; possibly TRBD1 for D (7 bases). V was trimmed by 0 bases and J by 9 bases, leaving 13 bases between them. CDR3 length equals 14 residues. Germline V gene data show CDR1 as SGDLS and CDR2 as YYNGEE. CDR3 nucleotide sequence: TGTGCCAGCAGCGTAGGAACAGGGGAGGTTGAGCAGTTCTTC. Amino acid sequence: CASSVGTGEVEQFF.

The CDR3 loop reads CASRTTDRGRSEAFF. Here the CDR3 DNA reads TGTGCCAGCAGGACCACGGACAGGGGGAGGTCTGAAGCTTTCTTT. This chain links TRBV28 with TRBJ1-1; 10 nucleotides align to TRBD1. CDR3 length equals 15 residues. Germline CDR1 MDHEN, CDR2 SYDVKM. The J segment lost 6 bases and the V segment lost 6 bases, leaving 10 bases of the junction unmatched.

The CDR3 bases are TGTGCCAGCAGCGTCACCCTACAGACTAGCGGCTTCTCCTACAATGAGCAGTTCTTC. As protein: CASSVTLQTSGFSYNEQFF. The chain couples TRBV9 to TRBJ2-1; TRBD2 agrees at 9 bases. The CDR3 is 19 residues long. Trimming took 2 bases from V and 0 from J; bases not matched to a gene: 12. The germline CDR1 and CDR2 sequences are SGDLS and YYNGEE.

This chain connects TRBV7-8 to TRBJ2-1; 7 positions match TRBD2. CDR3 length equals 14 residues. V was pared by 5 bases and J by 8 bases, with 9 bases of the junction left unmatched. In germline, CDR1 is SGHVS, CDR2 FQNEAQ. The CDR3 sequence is CASSPGTIIYEQFF. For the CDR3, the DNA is TGTGCCAGCAGCCCCGGGACTATCATCTATGAGCAGTTCTTC.

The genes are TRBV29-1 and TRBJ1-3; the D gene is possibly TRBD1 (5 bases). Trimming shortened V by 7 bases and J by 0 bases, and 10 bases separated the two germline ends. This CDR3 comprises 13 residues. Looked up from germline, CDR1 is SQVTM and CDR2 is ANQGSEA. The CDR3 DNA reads TGCAGCGCCCAAAGGGGCTCTGGAAACACCATATATTTT. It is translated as CSAQRGSGNTIYF. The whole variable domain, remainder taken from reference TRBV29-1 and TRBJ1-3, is SAVISQKPSRDICQRGTSLTIQCQVDSQVTMMFWYRQQPGQSLTLIATANQGSEATYESGFVIDKFPISRPNLTFSTLTVSNMSPEDSSIYLCSAQRGSGNTIYFGEGSWLTVV.